The 25 T cell receptor beta chains below come from one sample, sequenced in a study of OX40 agonist ivuxolimab in advanced cancers. Assay used: immunoSEQ multiplex PCR; TCRdb lists only in-frame clones, some missing. This table holds about 83,000 clones, about 86% found once. This sample comprised CD4+ or CD8+ T cells sorted from blood, obtained in a trial of the OX40 agonist ivuxolimab. The receptors were sampled from an adult with an advanced solid tumor such as melanoma, head and neck, liver or kidney cancer.

This clone was observed once. This chain uses TRBV7-6 with TRBJ2-3; 10 bases agree with TRBD1. This CDR3 comprises 16 residues. Looked up from germline, CDR1 is SGHVS and CDR2 is FNYEAQ. Unmatched junction bases numbered 6, after V lost 1 base and J lost 5 bases. In DNA form, the CDR3 reads TGTGCCAGCAGCTTAGGACAGGGGGCGAGGGGAGATACGCAGTATTTT. Translation: CASSLGQGARGDTQYF.

The CDR3 protein is CASSVVTGGDEKLFF. The DNA for the CDR3 is TGTGCCAGCAGCGTAGTTACAGGAGGGGATGAAAAACTGTTTTTT. V is TRBV9 and J is TRBJ1-4, with D possibly being TRBD1 (5 bases). The CDR3 extends over 15 amino acids. Per germline, CDR1 SGDLS and CDR2 YYNGEE. The germline V and J ends were trimmed by 0 bases and 6 bases, with 12 bases remaining between them.

The CDR3 loop is CASSRGEVDEKLFF. CDR3 bases: TGCGCCAGCAGCAGGGGTGAGGTGGATGAAAAACTGTTTTTT. V usage is TRBV5-1 and J usage is TRBJ1-4, with D tentatively TRBD1 (5 bases). Trimming took off 4 bases at V and 6 bases at J, with 13 bases between the two ends. This CDR3 contains 14 residues. CDR1 and CDR2 from the germline V gene are SGHRS and YFSETQ.

This chain links TRBV5-1 with TRBJ2-5; the match to TRBD2 covers 14 bases. Germline lookup yields CDR1 SGHRS and CDR2 YFSETQ. The CDR3 has 16 residues. V dropped 4 bases and J dropped 4; count of bases not matched to a gene: 6. This CDR3 is CASSPGLAGGPETQYF. For the CDR3, the DNA is TGCGCCAGCAGCCCTGGACTAGCGGGGGGCCCAGAGACCCAGTACTTC.

The V and J genes are TRBV5-3 and TRBJ1-2; 8 nucleotides align to TRBD1. TRBV5-3 is known as an ORF, though its function is uncertain. The CDR3 runs to 16 residues. After removal of 3 bases from V and 0 bases from J, the junction contained 7 bases not matched to a gene. The CDR3: CARSWDRRPTNYGYTF. For the CDR3, the DNA is TGTGCCAGAAGCTGGGACAGGCGTCCAACTAACTATGGCTACACCTTC.

The chain recombines TRBV7-2 with TRBJ2-5; 9 bases are shared with TRBD1. V trimming: 6 bases; J trimming: 4 bases; junction bases outside the gene matches: 9. CDR3 length: 15 amino acids. The germline gives CDR1 SGHTA, CDR2 FQGNSA. The CDR3, as DNA: TGTGCCAGCAGTGTACAGGGGGCGCAGGGAGAGACCCAGTACTTC. Translated: CASSVQGAQGETQYF.

The chain uses TRBV5-1 and TRBJ1-5; 8 nucleotides match TRBD1. This CDR3 contains 15 residues. V trimming: 4 bases; J trimming: 4 bases; junction bases outside the gene matches: 7. Looked up from germline, CDR1 is SGHRS and CDR2 is YFSETQ. This CDR3 reads CASSTGTGANQPQHF. DNA of the CDR3: TGCGCCAGCAGCACTGGGACAGGCGCAAATCAGCCCCAGCATTTT.

The rearrangement joins TRBV7-9 to TRBJ2-2, with TRBD1 as a possible D gene (6 bases). Germline CDR1 is SEHNR and CDR2 is FQNEAQ (reference sequence). V dropped 5 bases and J dropped 5 bases, with 12 bases sitting between them. The CDR3 extends over 14 amino acids. As DNA, the CDR3 is TGTGCCAGCAGCCGGACAGCCAAGACCGGGGAGCTGTTTTTT. The encoded protein is CASSRTAKTGELFF.

The V and J genes are TRBV5-5 and TRBJ1-6; perhaps TRBD1 as D (5 bases). The CDR3 totals 17 residues. Germline V gene data show CDR1 as SGHKS and CDR2 as YYEKEE (reference sequence). V was shortened by 0 bases and J by 1 base, with 11 bases between the two germline ends. In DNA form, the CDR3 reads TGTGCCAGCAGCTTGGGTGACAGAGAATCCTATAATTCACCCCTCCACTTT. Protein: CASSLGDRESYNSPLHF.

The DNA for the CDR3 is TGCGCCAGCAGCCAAGACGATTTTTACGGGACAGGGGGTAGGAATGAGCAGTTCTTC. This encodes CASSQDDFYGTGGRNEQFF. The chain uses TRBV4-3 and TRBJ2-1; 11 bases are shared with TRBD1. The germline V gene has CDR1 LGHNA and CDR2 YSLEER. With 0 bases clipped from V and 7 bases from J, the junction kept 14 bases outside the gene matches. The CDR3 has 19 residues.

The chain combines TRBV19 with TRBJ1-2; maybe TRBD1 (6 bases). CDR3 length: 12 residues. Germline V gene lookup returns CDR1 LNHDA and CDR2 SQIVND (reference sequence). Deletions cut 3 bases from V and 8 bases from J, with 10 bases between. For the CDR3, the DNA is TGTGCCAGTAGTATGGGGGCTGACGGCTACACCTTC. This gives the protein CASSMGADGYTF.

The DNA of the CDR3 is TGCAGCGTTTCCGGGACAGGCAGTATCTACAACTATGGCTACACCTTC. It specifies CSVSGTGSIYNYGYTF. The chain has TRBV29-1 and TRBJ1-2, with 8 positions matching TRBD1. Germline V gene sequence: CDR1 SQVTM, CDR2 ANQGSEA. V trimming: 5 bases; J trimming: 2 bases; junction bases outside the gene matches: 13. The CDR3 runs to 16 residues.

The rearrangement uses TRBV14 and TRBJ2-7; D unresolved. Germline V gene lookup returns CDR1 SGHDN and CDR2 FVKESK. CDR3 size: 14 residues. V lost 4 bases to trimming and J lost 7 bases, with 17 bases between them. The CDR3 here is CASSPPGPQREQYF. CDR3 coding DNA: TGTGCCAGCAGCCCCCCGGGTCCCCAGAGGGAGCAGTACTTC.

The CDR3 sequence is CASSIGRDFPGAFF. The CDR3 nucleotides read TGTGCCAGTAGTATCGGCAGGGATTTCCCTGGGGCTTTCTTT. The chain uses TRBV19 and TRBJ1-1; possibly TRBD1 for D (5 bases). Germline V gives CDR1 LNHDA, CDR2 SQIVND (reference sequence). Trimming left V 3 bases short and J 11 bases short, with 19 bases between. The CDR3 covers 14 residues.

The chain has TRBV11-2 and TRBJ1-4; 7 positions agree with TRBD1. The germline CDR1 and CDR2 sequences are SGHAT and FQNNGV. J was trimmed by 5 bases and V by 5 bases; bases with no gene match: 5. The CDR3 loop spans 14 amino acids. The CDR3 bases are TGTGCCAGCAGCGACGGGACAGTCAATGAAAAACTGTTTTTT. Its translation is CASSDGTVNEKLFF.

The chain employs TRBV19 and TRBJ1-1, with 9 bases lining up with TRBD1. The CDR3 length is 15 residues. Looked up from germline, CDR1 is LNHDA and CDR2 is SQIVND (reference sequence). Germline trimming cut 5 bases from V and 4 bases from J; bases unmatched to any gene: 8. The CDR3 here is CASSLQGAAATEAFF. The CDR3 DNA reads TGTGCCAGTAGTTTACAGGGGGCCGCGGCCACTGAAGCTTTCTTT.

V usage is TRBV7-2 and J usage is TRBJ1-5; D unresolved. Trimming took 5 bases from V and 0 from J, leaving 11 bases between them. Looked up from germline, CDR1 is SGHTA and CDR2 is FQGNSA. The CDR3 spans 15 residues. CDR3 loop: CASSPAIYSNQPQHF. As DNA, the CDR3 is TGTGCCAGCAGCCCGGCCATTTATAGCAATCAGCCCCAGCATTTT.

The table lists this clone with a few counts. This rearrangement joins TRBV5-6 to TRBJ2-5; D perhaps matches TRBD1 (5 bases). Trimming removed 5 bases from V and 5 bases from J, with 10 bases in between. Germline CDR1 is SGHDT and CDR2 is YYEEEE. This CDR3 is built from 12 residues. The DNA for the CDR3 is TGTGCCAGCAGTCGGACAAGTGAGACCCAGTACTTC. This sequence encodes CASSRTSETQYF.

This chain links TRBV9 with TRBJ1-2, with a possible D match to TRBD1 (6 bases). V lost 3 bases, J lost 3 bases, and 18 bases lay in between. CDR3 length: 16 amino acids. Looked up from germline, CDR1 is SGDLS and CDR2 is YYNGEE. The CDR3 DNA sequence: TGTGCCAGCAGCGCAGATCTGCGGGGGCTCCACTATGGCTACACCTTC. This gives the protein CASSADLRGLHYGYTF.

The V call is TRBV30, the J call TRBJ2-7; TRBD1 aligns across 9 bases. V was clipped by 4 bases and J by 0 bases; unmatched bases: 7. The CDR3 is 15 amino acids. The germline V gene encodes CDR1 GTSNPN and CDR2 SVGIG (reference sequence). The CDR3 DNA reads TGTGCCTGGAAACCGGGACAGGGACCCTCCTACGAGCAGTACTTC. As protein: CAWKPGQGPSYEQYF.

The rearrangement links TRBV6-6 to TRBJ1-1; D gene uncertain. Deletions cut 2 bases from V and 3 bases from J, with 7 bases between. This CDR3 is built from 13 residues. Germline values: CDR1 MNHNY, CDR2 SVGAGI (reference sequence). As DNA, the CDR3 is TGTGCCAGCAGTTACGACCCTTACACTGAAGCTTTCTTT. Translating gives CASSYDPYTEAFF.

The genes are TRBV6-5 and TRBJ1-4, with a tentative D call TRBD1 (5 bases). With 2 bases removed from V and 1 base from J, the gap between germline ends came to 11 bases. The CDR3 is 16 amino acids. Germline CDR1 reads MNHEY; CDR2 reads SVGAGI. As DNA, the CDR3 is TGTGCCAGCAGTTACGGGTCGGGGGGAACTAATGAAAAACTGTTTTTT. Translation gives CASSYGSGGTNEKLFF.

The chain uses TRBV9 and TRBJ2-1; D assignment may be TRBD1 or TRBD2 (5 bases each). There are 13 residues in the CDR3. The V gene's germline CDR1 is SGDLS and CDR2 YYNGEE. The V end lost 3 bases, the J end lost 6 bases, and 10 bases lay between the germline ends. CDR3: CASSAGPINEQFF. The CDR3 DNA is TGTGCCAGCAGCGCGGGACCGATCAATGAGCAGTTCTTC.

The V gene is TRBV5-1, the J gene TRBJ2-2, with D possibly TRBD2 on 5 matching bases. CDR1 is SGHRS, CDR2 YFSETQ, per germline. Trimming removed 6 bases from V and 2 bases from J, with 14 bases in between. CDR3 size: 15 residues. The CDR3 DNA reads as TGCGCCAGCAAACTGGACTCCTCTAACACCGGGGAGCTGTTTTTT. It encodes CASKLDSSNTGELFF.

V gene TRBV6-6 combines with J gene TRBJ1-2, with 7 bases matching TRBD1. The CDR3 is made up of 15 amino acids. V lost 0 bases to trimming and J lost 2 bases; unmatched junction nucleotides: 3. Germline lookup yields CDR1 MNHNY and CDR2 SVGAGI (reference sequence). CDR3 amino acids: CASSYSLQGNYGYTF. The CDR3 region has the DNA TGTGCCAGCAGTTACTCGTTACAGGGGAACTATGGCTACACCTTC.